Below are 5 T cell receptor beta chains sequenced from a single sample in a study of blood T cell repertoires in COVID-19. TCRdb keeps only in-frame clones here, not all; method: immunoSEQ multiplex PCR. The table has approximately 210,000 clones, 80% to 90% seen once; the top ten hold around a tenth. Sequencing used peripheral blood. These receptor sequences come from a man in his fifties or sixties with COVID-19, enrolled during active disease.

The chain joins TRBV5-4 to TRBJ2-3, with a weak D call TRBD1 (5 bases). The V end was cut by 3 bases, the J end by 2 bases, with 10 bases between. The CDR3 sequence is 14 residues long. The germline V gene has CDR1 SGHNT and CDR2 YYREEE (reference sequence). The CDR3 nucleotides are TGTGCCAGCAGCTCAAGACAGTCCACAGATACGCAGTATTTT. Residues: CASSSRQSTDTQYF.

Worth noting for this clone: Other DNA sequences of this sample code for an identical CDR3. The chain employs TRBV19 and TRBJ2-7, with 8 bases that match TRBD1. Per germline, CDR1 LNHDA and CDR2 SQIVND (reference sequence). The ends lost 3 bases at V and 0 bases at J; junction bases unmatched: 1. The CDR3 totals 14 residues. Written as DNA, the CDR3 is TGTGCCAGTAGTATCCAGGGGGCCTCCTACGAGCAGTACTTC. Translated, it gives CASSIQGASYEQYF. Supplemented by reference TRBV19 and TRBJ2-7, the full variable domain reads DGGITQSPKYLFRKEGQNVTLSCEQNLNHDAMYWYRQDPGQGLRLIYYSQIVNDFQKGDIAEGYSVSREKKESFPLTVTSAQKNPTAFYLCASSIQGASYEQYFGPGTRLTVT.

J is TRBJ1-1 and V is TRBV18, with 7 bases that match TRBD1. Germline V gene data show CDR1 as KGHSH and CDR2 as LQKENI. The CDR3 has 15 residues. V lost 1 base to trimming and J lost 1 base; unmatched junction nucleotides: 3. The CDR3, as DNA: TGTGCCAGCTCACCACGGGGACAGCCGAACACTGAAGCTTTCTTT. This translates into CASSPRGQPNTEAFF.

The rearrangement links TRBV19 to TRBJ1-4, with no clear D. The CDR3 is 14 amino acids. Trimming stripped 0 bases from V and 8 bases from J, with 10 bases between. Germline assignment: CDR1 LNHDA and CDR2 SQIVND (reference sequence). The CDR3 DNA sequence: TGTGCCAGTAGTATAGAACCCCAACAGGAAAAACTGTTTTTT. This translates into CASSIEPQQEKLFF.

The CDR3 loop is CATSDPGLVGAGELFF. The CDR3, as DNA: TGTGCCACCAGTGACCCGGGACTAGTGGGGGCCGGGGAGCTGTTTTTT. The chain employs TRBV24-1 and TRBJ2-2; TRBD2 aligns across 8 bases. This CDR3 spans 16 amino acids. In germline, CDR1 is KGHDR, CDR2 SFDVKD. V shed 4 bases, J shed 6 bases, and the junction held 9 bases outside the gene matches.